The 18 T cell receptor beta chains below all came from one sample that was sequenced in a study of blood T cell repertoires in COVID-19. Some clones are missing from TCRdb's copy, which holds only in-frame ones; the method was immunoSEQ multiplex PCR. Here the sample spans roughly 250,000 clones, about 90% being singletons. Input material: peripheral blood. Receptors were obtained from a man aged 30-40 years with COVID-19, enrolled during active disease.

The chain joins TRBV5-1 to TRBJ2-5; 7 nucleotides align to TRBD1. The germline V gene encodes CDR1 SGHRS and CDR2 YFSETQ. CDR3 length: 15 amino acids. J gave up 5 bases and V 4 bases, and 11 bases lay outside the gene matches. In DNA form, the CDR3 reads TGCGCCAGCAGCCAGTCGACAGGGTTGGGGGAGACCCAGTACTTC. Translating gives CASSQSTGLGETQYF.

This chain uses TRBV11-2 with TRBJ1-5; TRBD1 might be the D (5 bases). V was pared by 3 bases and J by 5 bases, with 14 bases between. The germline CDR1 and CDR2 sequences are SGHAT and FQNNGV. This CDR3 has 15 residues. CDR3 loop: CASSFSLGVDQPQHF. In DNA form, the CDR3 reads TGTGCCAGCAGCTTTAGTTTAGGGGTTGATCAGCCCCAGCATTTT.

A single count supports this clone. The gene calls are TRBV4-1 and TRBJ1-6, with D tentatively TRBD1 (5 bases). Germline CDR1 MGHRA, CDR2 YSYEKL. The ends were cut back, 0 bases at V and 0 bases at J, with 15 bases in the middle. The length of the CDR3 is 19 residues. The CDR3 reads CASSQDPGDVSSYNSPLHF. The CDR3 region has the DNA TGCGCCAGCAGCCAAGATCCGGGGGATGTGAGCTCCTATAATTCACCCCTCCACTTT.

This chain uses TRBV7-2 with TRBJ2-1, with 7 bases identical to TRBD1. Germline V gene lookup returns CDR1 SGHTA and CDR2 FQGNSA. The CDR3 covers 11 residues. J was trimmed by 16 bases and V by 0 bases; bases with no gene match: 3. The CDR3 loop reads CASSLAQGVFF. The DNA for the CDR3 is TGTGCCAGCAGCTTAGCCCAGGGGGTTTTCTTC.

V and J are TRBV11-2 and TRBJ2-1; TRBD2 agrees at 10 bases. The CDR3 loop spans 15 amino acids. From germline, CDR1 is SGHAT and CDR2 FQNNGV. J was trimmed by 4 bases and V by 5 bases; bases with no gene match: 5. This chain's CDR3 is CASSISGGLYNEQFF. The DNA for the CDR3 is TGTGCCAGCAGCATTAGCGGGGGGCTTTACAATGAGCAGTTCTTC. The entire variable domain, with the rest obtained from reference TRBV11-2 and TRBJ2-1, is as follows: EAGVAQSPRYKIIEKRQSVAFWCNPISGHATLYWYQQILGQGPKLLIQFQNNGVVDDSQLPKDRFSAERLKGVDSTLKIQPAKLEDSAVYLCASSISGGLYNEQFFGPGTRLTVL.

This chain connects TRBV7-6 to TRBJ2-7, with TRBD2 matching over 16 bases. The ends lost 6 bases at V and 6 bases at J; junction bases unmatched: 5. Germline lookup yields CDR1 SGHVS and CDR2 FNYEAQ. The CDR3 consists of 15 residues. The DNA of the CDR3 is TGTGCCAGCAGTCCGGGACTAGCGGGGGGGGTCGAGCAGTACTTC. Its translation: CASSPGLAGGVEQYF.

CDR3 DNA: TGTGCCAGCAGTGTCGAGGCAGGGGGAAATTCACCCCTCCACTTT. Translation: CASSVEAGGNSPLHF. The chain recombines TRBV6-4 with TRBJ1-6; 7 bases fit TRBD1. This CDR3 is 15 amino acids long. After removal of 4 bases from V and 7 bases from J, the junction contained 7 bases not matched to a gene. Germline V lookup: CDR1 MRHNA, CDR2 SNTAGT.

The genes are TRBV7-7 and TRBJ2-2; a possible D gene is TRBD1 (6 bases). Germline CDR1 and CDR2: SSHAT and FNYEAQ (reference sequence). The CDR3 runs 15 residues. V lost 5 bases and J lost 0, with 10 bases in between. DNA for the CDR3: TGTGCCAGCAGCCCGGGACACCCGAACACCGGGGAGCTGTTTTTT. Encoded protein: CASSPGHPNTGELFF.

The V and J genes are TRBV9 and TRBJ1-2, with 7 bases matching TRBD1. The germline gives CDR1 SGDLS, CDR2 YYNGEE. Unmatched junction bases numbered 4, after V lost 2 bases and J lost 3 bases. This CDR3 is built from 14 residues. The CDR3 DNA follows: TGTGCCAGCAGCGTCGGACAGGCCGACTATGGCTACACCTTC. Amino acids: CASSVGQADYGYTF.

The chain uses TRBV19 and TRBJ1-5; perhaps TRBD1 as D (6 bases). The germline V gene has CDR1 LNHDA and CDR2 SQIVND (reference sequence). This CDR3 has 14 amino acids. V was pared by 8 bases and J by 5 bases, with 16 bases between. CDR3 sequence (DNA): TGTGCCAGTTCCAAGGGGGTTGGCGATCAGCCCCAGCATTTT. Amino acids: CASSKGVGDQPQHF.

V usage is TRBV6-5 and J usage is TRBJ2-1, with TRBD1 identical over 7 bases. V shed 6 bases, J shed 5 bases, and the junction held 4 bases outside the gene matches. CDR1 is MNHEY and CDR2 is SVGAGI in the germline V gene. This CDR3 has 13 residues. The CDR3 DNA is TGTGCCAGCAGGATAACAGGGGACAATGAGCAGTTCTTC. Residues: CASRITGDNEQFF.

The CDR3 DNA reads as TGTGCCAGCAGTTCAGATCACAGGGGGCTTTATCAGCCCCAGCATTTT. It encodes CASSSDHRGLYQPQHF. V gene TRBV6-5 combines with J gene TRBJ1-5; TRBD1 aligns across 9 bases. The junction had 9 bases not matched to a gene; V was cut back by 4 bases and J by 5 bases. Germline V lookup: CDR1 MNHEY, CDR2 SVGAGI. The CDR3 runs 16 residues.

The chain joins TRBV21-1 to TRBJ1-5; the D call of TRBD1 is as the table states it, not checked on the DNA. TRBV21-1 is shown as a pseudogene. The CDR3 sequence is 19 residues long. The CDR3, as DNA: TGTGCCAGCAGCAAAGGAGGGACAGGGCCTAAAATACCCAATCAGCCCCAGCATTTT. Its translation is CASSKGGTGPKIPNQPQHF.

The chain employs TRBV5-1 and TRBJ1-1; unclear D gene. This CDR3 has 13 residues. Germline V gene sequence: CDR1 SGHRS, CDR2 YFSETQ. V was cut by 0 bases and J by 4 bases, with 7 bases left in between. The CDR3 DNA is TGCGCCAGCAGCTTGGCCGGGATCACTGAAGCTTTCTTT. It codes for CASSLAGITEAFF.

The chain is built from TRBV11-1 and TRBJ1-1, with 9 bases identical to TRBD1. The CDR3 spans 16 residues. V trimming: 5 bases; J trimming: 5 bases; junction bases outside the gene matches: 12. Germline V gene lookup returns CDR1 SGHAT and CDR2 FQDESV (reference sequence). For the CDR3, the DNA is TGTGCCAGCAGCGAGCCCGGGACAGGGACCAGGACTGAAGCTTTCTTT. Translation: CASSEPGTGTRTEAFF.

The V gene is TRBV28, the J gene TRBJ1-6; 9 positions match TRBD1. The CDR3 sequence is 14 residues long. Trimming took 6 bases from V and 6 from J; bases not matched to a gene: 3. CDR1 is MDHEN, CDR2 SYDVKM, per germline. In DNA, the CDR3 is TGTGCCAGCAGCCCGGGACAGGGTAATTCACCCCTCCACTTT. Its protein is CASSPGQGNSPLHF.

The chain has TRBV4-2 and TRBJ2-3; D is ambiguous. The V end lost 5 bases, the J end lost 6 bases, and 3 bases lay between the germline ends. The CDR3 length is 10 residues. Per the germline V gene, CDR1 is LGHNA and CDR2 is YNFKEQ. The CDR3 protein is CASSSDTQYF. CDR3 nucleotides: TGTGCCAGCAGCTCGGATACGCAGTATTTT.

The V call is TRBV7-6, the J call TRBJ2-2; D possibly corresponds to TRBD1 (6 bases). The V gene's germline CDR1 is SGHVS and CDR2 FNYEAQ. V was pared by 5 bases and J by 6 bases, with 10 bases between. The CDR3 is 13 residues long. CDR3: CASSPEGAGELFF. Here the CDR3 DNA reads TGTGCCAGCAGCCCCGAGGGGGCCGGGGAGCTGTTTTTT. The entire variable domain, with the rest obtained from reference TRBV7-6 and TRBJ2-2, is as follows: GAGVSQSPRYKVTKRGQDVALRCDPISGHVSLYWYRQALGQGPEFLTYFNYEAQQDKSGLPNDRFSAERPEGSISTLTIQRTEQRDSAMYRCASSPEGAGELFFGEGSRLTVL.